This record covers a single T cell receptor (beta chain). This CDR3 region has 16 residues. In germline, CDR1 is SGHNT, CDR2 YYREEE (reference sequence). V lost 4 bases to trimming and J lost 4 bases, with 17 bases between them. These data belong to a study of technical replicates of blood from a few donors. Libraries were prepared by immunoSEQ multiplex PCR; TCRdb keeps only in-frame clonotypes and omits some of them. The repertoire consists of around 13,000 clones, with approximately 94% occurring once and the leading ten covering 6.5% to 7.5%. The sequenced sample was PBMCs. The receptor comes from a human donor in good health. The chain employs TRBV5-4 and TRBJ2-2, with D hard to call. The CDR3 protein is CASSLGLTQSTGELFF. DNA for the CDR3: TGTGCCAGCAGCCTGGGCTTGACACAAAGCACCGGGGAGCTGTTTTTT.